The clone carrying this T cell receptor (beta chain) was seen more than once but under ten times. This entry is derived from a study of T cell responses to AZD1222 COVID-19 vaccine. The J segment lost 1 base and the V segment lost 3 bases, leaving 11 bases of the junction unmatched. The CDR3 extends over 18 amino acids. Looked up from germline, CDR1 is PRHDT and CDR2 is FYEKMQ (reference sequence). Clones were sequenced by immunoSEQ multiplex PCR, and TCRdb holds only the in-frame ones, with some missing. The sample lists more than 65,000 clones, approximately 78% occurring once. The starting material was peripheral blood, obtained on day 0 of AZD1222 vaccination. The chain links TRBV13 to TRBJ2-1; 8 bases are a match to TRBD1. The sequence derives from an adult in good health. As DNA, the CDR3 is TGTGCCAGCAGCTTGTCCTCTCCGTACAGGGGGTCCTACAATGAGCAGTTCTTC. Translating gives CASSLSSPYRGSYNEQFF.